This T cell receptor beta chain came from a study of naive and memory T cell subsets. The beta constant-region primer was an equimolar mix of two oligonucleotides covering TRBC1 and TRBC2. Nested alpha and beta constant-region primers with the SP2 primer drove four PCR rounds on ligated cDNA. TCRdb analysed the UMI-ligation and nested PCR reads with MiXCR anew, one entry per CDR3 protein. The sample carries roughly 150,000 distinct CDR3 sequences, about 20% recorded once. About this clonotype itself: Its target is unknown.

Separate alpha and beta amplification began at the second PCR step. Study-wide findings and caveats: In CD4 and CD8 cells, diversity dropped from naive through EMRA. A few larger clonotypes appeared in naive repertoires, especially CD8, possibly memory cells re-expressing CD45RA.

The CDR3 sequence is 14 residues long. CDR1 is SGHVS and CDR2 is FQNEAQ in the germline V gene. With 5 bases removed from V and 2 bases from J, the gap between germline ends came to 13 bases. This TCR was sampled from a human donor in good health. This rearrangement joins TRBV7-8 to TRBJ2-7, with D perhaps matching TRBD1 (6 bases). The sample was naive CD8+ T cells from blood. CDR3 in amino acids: CASSHRDNAYEQYF. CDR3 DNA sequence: TGTGCCAGCAGCCATAGGGACAACGCCTACGAGCAGTACTTC.